This T cell receptor beta chain was obtained from a study of blood T cell repertoires in COVID-19. Study summary: Some COVID-19 samples were acute and others convalescent; all came from the United States, Italy and Spain. Nucleic acid was either cDNA or gDNA, and it came from T cells, B-cell-depleted T cells, or PBMCs.

Authors' data handling: It was from reference gene primer amplification that nucleated cell counts were estimated. Profiled with immunoSEQ multiplex PCR; TCRdb holds only in-frame clones, not every one. D and trimming were read from the DNA, whereas the V and J calls and clone size are those reported in that table. The data show around 130,000 clones, about 81% seen once. Germline CDR1 and CDR2: SGHDT and YYEEEE. The junction had 4 bases not matched to a gene; V was cut back by 1 base and J by 4 bases. The CDR3 runs 15 residues. This rearrangement joins TRBV5-6 to TRBJ2-1, with 8 bases lining up with TRBD2. Sequencing was performed on peripheral blood. The receptor's source is a woman aged 80 or over with acute or convalescent COVID-19. CDR3: CASSLPIAGYNEQFF. CDR3 DNA: TGTGCCAGCAGCTTGCCGATAGCGGGATACAATGAGCAGTTCTTC.